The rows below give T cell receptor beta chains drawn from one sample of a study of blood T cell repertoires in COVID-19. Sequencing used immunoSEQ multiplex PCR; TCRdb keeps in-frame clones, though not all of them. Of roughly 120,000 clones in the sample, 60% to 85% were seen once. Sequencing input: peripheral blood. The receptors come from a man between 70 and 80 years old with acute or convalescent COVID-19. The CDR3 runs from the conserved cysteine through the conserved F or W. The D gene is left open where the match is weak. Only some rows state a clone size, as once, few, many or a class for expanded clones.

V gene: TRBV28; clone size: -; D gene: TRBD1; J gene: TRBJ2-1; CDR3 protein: CASSLAGTGANEQFF; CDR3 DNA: TGTGCCAGCAGTTTGGCCGGGACAGGCGCTAATGAGCAGTTCTTC
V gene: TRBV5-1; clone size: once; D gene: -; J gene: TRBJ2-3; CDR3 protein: CASSTRPEGTDTQYF; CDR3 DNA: TGCGCCAGCAGCACTCGACCGGAGGGGACAGATACGCAGTATTTT
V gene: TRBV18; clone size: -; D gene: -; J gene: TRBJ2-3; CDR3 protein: CASSRTDTDTQYF; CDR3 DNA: TGTGCCAGCTCACGGACTGACACAGATACGCAGTATTTT
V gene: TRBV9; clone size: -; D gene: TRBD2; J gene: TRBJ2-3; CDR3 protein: CASSRTSVITDTQYF; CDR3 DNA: TGTGCCAGCAGTAGGACTAGCGTAATAACAGATACGCAGTATTTT
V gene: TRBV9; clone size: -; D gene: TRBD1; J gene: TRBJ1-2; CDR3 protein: CASREIEGAEGYTF; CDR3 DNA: TGTGCCAGCAGAGAAATTGAGGGGGCGGAGGGCTACACCTTC
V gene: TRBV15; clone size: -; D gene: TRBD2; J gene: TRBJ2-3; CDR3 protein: CATSIGLAVRYDTQYF; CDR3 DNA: TGTGCCACCAGCATCGGACTAGCGGTCCGGTATGATACGCAGTATTTT
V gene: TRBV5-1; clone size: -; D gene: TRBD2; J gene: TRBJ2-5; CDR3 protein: CASSLSGGPRSTQYF; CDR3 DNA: TGCGCCAGCAGCTTGTCGGGGGGACCGAGATCGACCCAGTACTTC
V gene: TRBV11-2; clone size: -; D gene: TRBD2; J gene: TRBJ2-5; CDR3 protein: CASTGSGGARETQYF; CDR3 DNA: TGTGCCAGCACCGGTAGCGGGGGGGCGAGGGAGACCCAGTACTTC
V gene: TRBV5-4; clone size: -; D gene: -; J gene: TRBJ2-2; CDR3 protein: CASSPTPGPFRETGELFF; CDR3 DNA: TGTGCCAGCAGCCCCACACCCGGACCCTTCCGGGAAACCGGGGAGCTGTTTTTT
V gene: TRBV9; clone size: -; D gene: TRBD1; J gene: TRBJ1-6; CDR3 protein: CASSSRQGGLDSPLHF; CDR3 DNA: TGTGCCAGCAGCTCCCGACAGGGGGGTCTTGATTCACCCCTCCACTTT
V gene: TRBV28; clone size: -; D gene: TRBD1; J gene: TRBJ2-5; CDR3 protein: CASSPTGQGKRETQYF; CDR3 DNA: TGTGCCAGCAGCCCTACGGGACAGGGGAAGCGGGAGACCCAGTACTTC
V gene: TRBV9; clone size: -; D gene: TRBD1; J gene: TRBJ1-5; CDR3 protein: CASSVGTGLDQPQHF; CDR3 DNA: TGTGCCAGCAGCGTCGGGACAGGGCTCGATCAGCCCCAGCATTTT